This is a list of T cell receptor beta chains from one sample in a study of naive and memory T cell subsets. MiXCR, applied by TCRdb to the UMI-ligation and nested PCR reads, yields one record per CDR3 protein. The sample yields 89,000 or so distinct CDR3 sequences, 13% seen once. Sample: central memory CD4+ T cells from blood. The receptors here all came from a human donor in good health. The CDR3 runs from the conserved cysteine through the conserved F or W. The order of the fields is clone size, J gene, V gene, D gene, CDR3 DNA, CDR3 protein. A D gene is named only where the DNA matches it firmly. Rows give clone size only sometimes, using once, few, many, or a class for an expanded clone.

>once|TRBJ2-5|TRBV5-1|TRBD2
TGCGCCAGCAGCATGGGACTAGCGGGAGGGCAAGAGACCCAGTACTTC
CASSMGLAGGQETQYF
>few|TRBJ2-4|TRBV29-1|.
TGCAGCGTTGAAGAAAGCAGGGTGGCCAAAAACATTCAGTACTTC
CSVEESRVAKNIQYF
>.|TRBJ1-1|TRBV3-1|.
TGTGCCAGCAGCCAAGGCCCCTCGGGGTGGGGGAACACTGAAGCTTTCTTT
CASSQGPSGWGNTEAFF
>.|TRBJ2-3|TRBV20-1|TRBD2
TGCAGTGCTTCCGGCCCGACTAGCGGTCCCGGAACAGATACGCAGTATTTT
CSASGPTSGPGTDTQYF
>.|TRBJ1-6|TRBV27|TRBD1
TGTGCCAGCAGGAGGGGGCCCTATAATTCACCCCTCCACTTT
CASRRGPYNSPLHF
>.|TRBJ2-3|TRBV6-6|TRBD2
TGTGCCAGCAGTTTAGCGGGAGATACGCAGTATTTT
CASSLAGDTQYF
>.|TRBJ1-5|TRBV6-1|.
TGTGCCAGCAGTGAAAACGGCAGGGTGAATCAGCCCCAGCATTTT
CASSENGRVNQPQHF
>few|TRBJ2-7|TRBV30|.
TGTGCCTGGAGTACCTCGGCACTTGGGTCGGGTGAGCAGTACTTC
CAWSTSALGSGEQYF
>many|TRBJ1-1|TRBV7-9|.
TGTGCCGGACAAAAAGACACTGAAGCTTTCTTT
CAGQKDTEAFF
>many|TRBJ2-3|TRBV11-3|.
TGTGCCAGCAGCTTCATGGCGGGAGATACGCAGTATTTT
CASSFMAGDTQYF
>.|TRBJ2-1|TRBV12-3/TRBV12-4|TRBD2
TGTGCCACCCAAAAGCGGGAGGACTACAATGAGCAGTTCTTC
CATQKREDYNEQFF
>.|TRBJ1-5|TRBV18|TRBD1
TGTGCCAGCTCACCCTCACAGGGGGAAGATCAGCCCCAGCATTTT
CASSPSQGEDQPQHF
>.|TRBJ2-1|TRBV2|TRBD2
TGTGCCAGCAGTGAATTTATAACTAGCGGGAGAGATAATGAGCAGTTCTTC
CASSEFITSGRDNEQFF
>few|TRBJ2-1|TRBV27|TRBD2
TGTGCCAGCAGTTTCTCCGGGACTAGCTCCTACAATGAGCAGTTCTTC
CASSFSGTSSYNEQFF
>few|TRBJ2-7|TRBV28|.
TGTGCCACCCAACGCGAGAGCGGATGGGTCTACGAGCAGTACTTC
CATQRESGWVYEQYF
>.|TRBJ2-1|TRBV6-5|.
TGTGCCAGCAGTTACGACTCGAACTACAATGAGCAGTTCTTC
CASSYDSNYNEQFF
>.|TRBJ1-4|TRBV12-3/TRBV12-4|.
TGTGCCAGCAGTCTCGATCATGAAAAACTGTTTTTT
CASSLDHEKLFF
>.|TRBJ1-1|TRBV20-1|TRBD1
TGCAGTGCTAACAGGGGGCGCGAGTCTGAAGCTTTCTTT
CSANRGRESEAFF
>few|TRBJ2-2|TRBV30|.
TGTGCCTGGAGTTGGGGCGGGGAGCTGTTTTTT
CAWSWGGELFF
>few|TRBJ2-4|TRBV5-1|TRBD2
TGCGCCAGCAGCCCACGGGGGGGCGGAGGAGCCAAAAACATTCAGTACTTC
CASSPRGGGGAKNIQYF
>.|TRBJ1-4|TRBV10-3|.
TGTGCCATCAGTGGAGGGCCCGCGGCTAATGAAAAACTGTTTTTT
CAISGGPAANEKLFF
>few|TRBJ2-7|TRBV7-8|.
TGTGCCAGCAGCCCCCGGGAGAGTCGGAGGGAGGAGCAGTACTTC
CASSPRESRREEQYF
>.|TRBJ1-1|TRBV21-1|.
TGTGCCAGCAGCAGACACACTGAAGCTTTCTTT
CASSRHTEAFF
>many|TRBJ2-3|TRBV19|.
TGTGCCAGTAGTCGGACCAGGTGGTTCCCAGATACGCAGTATTTT
CASSRTRWFPDTQYF
>few|TRBJ2-7|TRBV6-1|.
TGTGCCAGCAGTGAATTGTCAGGGTTGGGCTTC
CASSELSGLGF
>many|TRBJ2-7|TRBV7-6|.
TGTGCCAGCAGCCCCGGGCCTGCATACGAGCAGTACTTC
CASSPGPAYEQYF
>few|TRBJ2-5|TRBV20-1|TRBD2
TGCAGTGCGTGGACTAGCGGCCAAGAGACCCAGTACTTC
CSAWTSGQETQYF
>.|TRBJ2-5|TRBV5-4|.
TGTGCCAGCAGCCCAGGGCGGACGTACCAAGAGACCCAGTACTTC
CASSPGRTYQETQYF
>few|TRBJ2-3|TRBV7-2|.
TGTGCCAGCAGCTTAGATTCCAGTTCGGGTACGCAGTATTTT
CASSLDSSSGTQYF
>few|TRBJ2-3|TRBV7-2|TRBD2
TGTGCCAGCAGCTTATCGACTAGCGGGAGTCCTACGCAGTATTTT
CASSLSTSGSPTQYF
>many|TRBJ2-7|TRBV7-2|TRBD1
TGTGCCAGCAAAGGACAGGGTTCCTACGAGCAGTACTTC
CASKGQGSYEQYF
>few|TRBJ2-1|TRBV7-2|TRBD2
TGTGCCAGCAGCTTTACTAGCGGGAGGCAAGGTGAGCAGTTCTTC
CASSFTSGRQGEQFF
>few|TRBJ2-5|TRBV2|TRBD2
TGTGCCAGCAGTGAAAGGGGTAGCGGGGTAGTAGAGACCCAGTACTTC
CASSERGSGVVETQYF
>few|TRBJ1-5|TRBV19|TRBD1
TGTGCCAGTAGTAAGCGGACAGGGGATTATCAGCCCCAGCATTTT
CASSKRTGDYQPQHF
>.|TRBJ1-2|TRBV29-1|.
TGCAGCGTTGAACGGGCTTTTTATGGCTACACCTTC
CSVERAFYGYTF
>few|TRBJ2-1|TRBV7-9|TRBD1
TGTGCCAGCAGCTTAGACAGGGGTATATACAATGAGCAGTTCTTC
CASSLDRGIYNEQFF
>.|TRBJ1-1|TRBV20-1|.
TGCAGTGCCTCGGCTAGCAACACTGAAGCTTTCTTT
CSASASNTEAFF
>few|TRBJ2-3|TRBV23-1|TRBD1
TGCGCCAGCAGTCAATCGGAACAGGGGGCCCCAGATACGCAGTATTTT
CASSQSEQGAPDTQYF
>few|TRBJ2-2|TRBV10-3|.
TGTGCCATCAGCAGGGAACTTACCGGGGAGCTGTTTTTT
CAISRELTGELFF
>.|TRBJ2-7|TRBV4-1|.
TGCGCCAGCAGCCAAGGGTTCAGGGACGAGCAGTACTTC
CASSQGFRDEQYF
>.|TRBJ2-1|TRBV12-3/TRBV12-4|.
TGTGCCAGCAGTTTATCGAGACTAATCTCCTACAATGAGCAGTTCTTC
CASSLSRLISYNEQFF
>.|TRBJ2-1|TRBV24-1|TRBD2
TGTGCCACCAGTGATAACCCTTTGTCAGGCGGGGGAGAGTTCTTC
CATSDNPLSGGGEFF
>.|TRBJ2-3|TRBV7-2|TRBD1
TGTGCCAGCAGCTCTCTCCGGGACAGGCAGTATTTT
CASSSLRDRQYF
>.|TRBJ2-3|TRBV10-3|.
TGTGCCATCAGTCCGGGTTCTGGGGTTGGCACAGATACGCAGTATTTT
CAISPGSGVGTDTQYF
>once|TRBJ1-5|TRBV5-1|.
TGCGCCAGCAGCTTGGATTCCCGAATTAATCAGCCCCAGCATTTT
CASSLDSRINQPQHF
>once|TRBJ1-6|TRBV30|.
TGTGCCTGGAAAGGGAGTTGCAGGCCGAGTATCCACTTT
CAWKGSCRPSIHF
>few|TRBJ2-6|TRBV14|.
TGTGCCAGCAGCCAAGGTTACCCTGGGGCCAACGTCCTGACTTTC
CASSQGYPGANVLTF
>few|TRBJ1-2|TRBV28|.
TGTGCCAGCAGTCCACCGGACGGTCGGGGCTACACCTTC
CASSPPDGRGYTF
>many|TRBJ2-2|TRBV11-3|TRBD2
TGTGCCAGCAGCCCTAGCGGGAAGGGCACCGGGGAGCTGTTTTTT
CASSPSGKGTGELFF
>.|TRBJ1-2|TRBV19|.
TGTGCCAGTACAATGATTTCGGGCCGAGGAAACTATGGCTACACCTTC
CASTMISGRGNYGYTF
>many|TRBJ2-3|TRBV5-8|.
TGTGCCAGCAGCTTGGGTCCTTACACAGATACGCAGTATTTT
CASSLGPYTDTQYF
>.|TRBJ2-1|TRBV18|.
TGTGCCAGCTCACCCCCAGGCAGGGGCGATGAGCAGTTCTTC
CASSPPGRGDEQFF
>.|TRBJ2-4|TRBV7-2|TRBD1
TGTGCCAGCAGCCCCCGACAGGGGGCGGTCAAAAACATTCAGTACTTC
CASSPRQGAVKNIQYF
>many|TRBJ2-4|TRBV3-1|.
TGTGCCAGCAGCCAAATGGAACGAGACATTCAGTACTTC
CASSQMERDIQYF